This entry lists 24 T cell receptor beta chains sequenced from one sample in a study of blood T cells in healthy people across ages. A J-beta primer mix and a sample-barcoded 5' primer were used in a second PCR of about 7 to 12 cycles. TCRdb re-called the 5' RACE reads through MiXCR, storing one row per CDR3 protein. The repertoire holds over 600,000 distinct CDR3 sequences, with approximately 40% as singletons. Material for sequencing was blood. The receptor set was obtained from a man older than 75 in good health.

On this clonotype itself: This sequence may be a read error, since a much larger clone differs from it by one base. This rearrangement joins TRBV6-2 or TRBV6-3 to TRBJ2-5, with D possibly TRBD1 on 5 matching bases. The CDR3 runs to 14 residues. Per germline, CDR1 MNHEY and CDR2 SVGEGT. The CDR3 nucleotides read TGTGCCGGCAGCACCGGACAAATCCAAGAGACCCAGTACTTC. It is translated as CAGSTGQIQETQYF.

This clonotype was picked up a small number of times. This chain connects TRBV18 to TRBJ2-4; 8 bases agree with TRBD2. The J call may be mistaken, given a closer DNA end match to TRBJ2-7. This CDR3 contains 14 residues. Germline CDR1 reads KGHSH; CDR2 reads LQKENI. The CDR3 is CASSETSDSYEQYF. Written as DNA, the CDR3 is TGTGCCAGCTCTGAGACTAGCGACTCCTACGAGCAGTACTTC.

The rearrangement links TRBV5-6 to TRBJ2-2, with TRBD2 matching 11 bases. The ends lost 0 bases at V and 5 bases at J; junction bases unmatched: 3. Germline V gene sequence: CDR1 SGHDT, CDR2 YYEEEE. This CDR3 is built from 16 residues. CDR3 amino acids: CASSLGLAGRTGELFF. The CDR3 region has the DNA TGTGCCAGCAGCTTGGGACTAGCGGGACGGACCGGGGAGCTGTTTTTT.

The chain couples TRBV6-2 or TRBV6-3 to TRBJ2-7; a weak D match, TRBD2 (6 bases). The germline V gene encodes CDR1 MNHEY and CDR2 SVGEGT. The CDR3 is 15 amino acids. Trimming took 6 bases from V and 1 from J, leaving 16 bases between them. DNA of the CDR3: TGTGCCAGCAGATTTTCCGGGGGAACTTCCTACGAGCAGTACTTC. This codes for CASRFSGGTSYEQYF.

This clonotype was counted between two and nine times. This chain uses TRBV10-1 with TRBJ2-1, with TRBD1 matching 7 bases. The germline gives CDR1 WNHNN, CDR2 SYGVQD (reference sequence). The length of the CDR3 is 17 residues. With 3 bases clipped from V and 5 bases from J, the junction kept 13 bases outside the gene matches. This chain's CDR3 is CASSELRQGRSHNEQFF. Written as DNA, the CDR3 is TGCGCCAGCAGTGAACTTAGACAGGGTCGATCCCACAATGAGCAGTTCTTC.

This clonotype showed up just a few times. V and J are TRBV9 and TRBJ2-5; D perhaps matches TRBD1 (5 bases). Per the germline V gene, CDR1 is SGDLS and CDR2 is YYNGEE. V shed 0 bases and J shed 4 bases, with 10 bases lying between them. The CDR3 consists of 14 residues. CDR3 in amino acids: CASSVDRRAETQYF. The CDR3 DNA reads TGTGCCAGCAGCGTAGATCGCAGGGCAGAGACCCAGTACTTC.

This clonotype was seen more than once but under ten times. The chain carries TRBV6-5 and TRBJ2-3, with D possibly being TRBD2 (5 bases). Germline-derived CDR1 and CDR2 are MNHEY and SVGAGI. Trimming pared 6 bases from V and 2 bases from J, leaving 15 bases between. The CDR3 is made up of 15 amino acids. The CDR3 DNA is TGTGCCAGCAGCCTACGAGCGGCAACCACAGATACGCAGTATTTT. This sequence encodes CASSLRAATTDTQYF.

This clonotype has a handful of counts. The chain employs TRBV5-6 and TRBJ2-6, with 9 bases identical to TRBD1. Germline V lookup: CDR1 SGHDT, CDR2 YYEEEE. The CDR3 loop spans 19 amino acids. V was clipped by 3 bases and J by 2 bases; unmatched bases: 12. The CDR3 loop reads CASSSRGGQGGPGANVLTF. CDR3 bases: TGTGCCAGCAGCTCCAGAGGGGGACAGGGAGGTCCTGGGGCCAACGTCCTGACTTTC.

The genes are TRBV6-6 and TRBJ2-5; D is ambiguous. Looked up from germline, CDR1 is MNHNY and CDR2 is SVGAGI (reference sequence). The CDR3 consists of 13 residues. V was cut by 2 bases and J by 2 bases, with 6 bases left in between. The CDR3 region has the DNA TGTGCCAGCAGTTACGAGTTACAAGAGACCCAGTACTTC. Amino acid sequence: CASSYELQETQYF.

This clonotype was seen ten or more times. The chain has TRBV20-1 and TRBJ1-6; TRBD1 matches 7 bases. Germline loops: CDR1 DFQATT, CDR2 SNEGSKA (reference sequence). The CDR3 sequence is 13 residues long. Trimming at V came to 1 base and at J to 9 bases, leaving 3 bases not matched to a gene. CDR3 coding DNA: TGCAGTGCTAGAGGCAGGGGGAGTTCACCCCTCCACTTT. Translated: CSARGRGSSPLHF.

This clonotype was recorded a few times. V is TRBV2 and J is TRBJ2-1; TRBD2 is a possible D gene (6 bases). Germline-derived CDR1 and CDR2 are SNHLY and FYNNEI. CDR3 size: 15 residues. V lost 8 bases, J lost 0 bases, and 14 bases lay in between. The CDR3 DNA is TGTGCCAGCGGGCCGACCGGGAGCTCCTACAATGAGCAGTTCTTC. Its translation: CASGPTGSSYNEQFF.

This rearrangement joins TRBV28 to TRBJ2-7; 7 bases are a match to TRBD1. The CDR3 sequence is 15 residues long. After removal of 6 bases from V and 7 bases from J, the junction contained 15 bases not matched to a gene. Germline CDR1 reads MDHEN; CDR2 reads SYDVKM. The CDR3 sequence is CASRPIQGGHNEQYF. The CDR3 DNA reads TGTGCCAGCAGACCGATTCAAGGGGGCCACAATGAGCAGTACTTC.

The gene calls are TRBV5-1 and TRBJ1-1; the D is unclear. Germline loops: CDR1 SGHRS, CDR2 YFSETQ. The CDR3 length is 15 residues. Trimming shortened V by 0 bases and J by 0 bases, and 9 bases separated the two germline ends. In DNA form, the CDR3 reads TGCGCCAGCAGCTTGGGATTCCCAATGAACACTGAAGCTTTCTTT. This gives the protein CASSLGFPMNTEAFF.

The chain has TRBV28 and TRBJ2-1, with D possibly TRBD2 on 6 matching bases. CDR1 is MDHEN and CDR2 is SYDVKM in the germline V gene. The CDR3 consists of 14 residues. V was pared by 5 bases and J by 6 bases, with 14 bases between. For the CDR3, the DNA is TGTGCCAGCAGTGAACCGGGACTTCGCAATGAGCAGTTCTTC. Residues: CASSEPGLRNEQFF.

This chain joins TRBV5-5 and TRBJ2-7, with TRBD1 matching over 10 bases. This CDR3 has 14 residues. Germline assignment: CDR1 SGHKS and CDR2 YYEKEE (reference sequence). V shed 2 bases and J 3 bases; nucleotides not matched to a gene: 2. Written as DNA, the CDR3 is TGTGCCAGCAGCTTCGGACAGGGGGTCTACGAGCAGTACTTC. Translating it yields CASSFGQGVYEQYF.

The chain uses TRBV5-1 and TRBJ2-5, with TRBD2 identical over 8 bases. V gave up 4 bases and J gave up 2 bases; unmatched junction bases: 10. CDR3 size: 16 residues. Germline V gives CDR1 SGHRS, CDR2 YFSETQ. The CDR3 here is CASSLHPTSGQETQYF. For the CDR3, the DNA is TGCGCCAGCAGCCTACATCCAACTAGCGGTCAAGAGACCCAGTACTTC.

The CDR3: CASSRRTSGRHEQYF. The CDR3 DNA sequence: TGTGCCAGCAGCCGCAGGACTAGCGGGAGGCACGAGCAGTACTTC. V is TRBV7-3 and J is TRBJ2-7; 14 nucleotides match TRBD2. The CDR3 has 15 residues. Unmatched junction bases numbered 5, after V lost 5 bases and J lost 5 bases. Germline assignment: CDR1 SGHTA and CDR2 FQGTGA.

This clonotype was counted between two and nine times. This rearrangement joins TRBV19 to TRBJ1-2; TRBD1 aligns across 7 bases. Germline CDR1 LNHDA, CDR2 SQIVND (reference sequence). The V and J ends lost 8 bases and 5 bases, in that order; junction bases with no gene match: 20. The CDR3 runs to 17 residues. CDR3 sequence reads: CASEKNRGGNPFYGYTF. CDR3 nucleotide sequence: TGTGCCAGTGAAAAAAACAGAGGGGGCAACCCCTTTTATGGCTACACCTTC. The full variable domain, completed using reference TRBV19 and TRBJ1-2, is DGGITQSPKYLFRKEGQNVTLSCEQNLNHDAMYWYRQDPGQGLRLIYYSQIVNDFQKGDIAEGYSVSREKKESFPLTVTSAQKNPTAFYLCASEKNRGGNPFYGYTFGSGTRLTVV.

J is TRBJ2-2 and V is TRBV29-1; TRBD1 matches 9 bases. The CDR3 spans 14 residues. V dropped 6 bases and J dropped 7; count of bases not matched to a gene: 9. The germline V gene has CDR1 SQVTM and CDR2 ANQGSEA. CDR3 residues: CSVTGGAIGGELFF. The CDR3 DNA follows: TGCAGCGTCACAGGGGGCGCGATTGGCGGGGAGCTGTTTTTT.

With respect to this clonotype: Since a much larger clone is just one base distant, this may be a read error. The V gene is TRBV29-1, the J gene TRBJ2-1; 8 positions agree with TRBD2. J gave up 9 bases and V 6 bases, and 7 bases lay outside the gene matches. The CDR3 runs to 12 residues. Germline CDR1 reads SQVTM; CDR2 reads ANQGSEA. As DNA, the CDR3 is TGCAGCGTCAGCGGGAGCTTCAGTGAGCAGTTCTTC. It specifies CSVSGSFSEQFF.

This chain connects TRBV12-3 or TRBV12-4 to TRBJ2-7; 11 bases agree with TRBD2. J lost 7 bases, V lost 7 bases, and 12 bases had no gene match. The CDR3 length is 15 residues. The CDR3 reads CASTRLAGRGGEQYF. The CDR3, as DNA: TGTGCCAGCACCCGACTAGCGGGACGTGGGGGGGAGCAGTACTTC.

The chain is built from TRBV7-9 and TRBJ1-1; D is perhaps TRBD1 (6 bases). V was shortened by 5 bases and J by 12 bases, with 28 bases between the two germline ends. Per germline, CDR1 SEHNR and CDR2 FQNEAQ (reference sequence). The CDR3 loop spans 16 amino acids. The CDR3 spells CASSLPTGLDRAATFF. In DNA form, the CDR3 reads TGTGCCAGCAGCCTCCCGACAGGCCTGGACAGAGCGGCGACTTTCTTT.

V usage is TRBV6-2 or TRBV6-3 and J usage is TRBJ1-2, with D unresolved. Germline V gene lookup returns CDR1 MNHEY and CDR2 SVGEGT. CDR3 length: 11 amino acids. Trimming stripped 6 bases from V and 8 bases from J, with 10 bases between. CDR3 amino acids: CASSPSRGYTF. In DNA, the CDR3 is TGTGCCAGCAGCCCCTCTCGAGGCTACACCTTC.

This clonotype was detected a few times. The chain carries TRBV9 and TRBJ2-1, with 10 bases identical to TRBD2. Matching the DNA end better, TRBJ2-7 makes the J call doubtful. The CDR3 is 14 amino acids. Germline V gene lookup returns CDR1 SGDLS and CDR2 YYNGEE. In nucleotides, the CDR3 is TGTGCCAGCAGCGCGGGACTAGCGTACAATGAGCAGTACTTC. As protein: CASSAGLAYNEQYF.